Below are 10 T cell receptor beta chains sequenced from a single sample in a study of shared clonotypes between healthy human individuals. TCRdb's copy holds only in-frame clones and misses some; the assay was immunoSEQ multiplex PCR. The sample yields 1,500,000 or so clones, roughly 97% seen once. The sequenced material came from naive CD4+ T cells sorted from blood. Subset denoted: CD45RA+ positively selected. The receptors derive from a man aged 25-40 years in good health.

The count of this clone is one. V gene TRBV15 combines with J gene TRBJ2-5; possibly TRBD2 for D (6 bases). V dropped 0 bases and J dropped 5 bases, with 13 bases sitting between them. From germline, CDR1 is LNHNV and CDR2 YYDKDF (reference sequence). CDR3 size: 15 residues. CDR3 coding DNA: TGTGCCACCAGCAGAGATATAGTCGGAGGGGAGACCCAGTACTTC. This codes for CATSRDIVGGETQYF.

The chain has TRBV11-2 and TRBJ1-1, with D uncertain. V lost 3 bases and J 4 bases, leaving 6 bases between the germline ends. The CDR3 has 12 amino acids. The germline V gene encodes CDR1 SGHAT and CDR2 FQNNGV. Here the CDR3 DNA reads TGTGCCAGCAGCTTCCGAGGCACTGAAGCTTTCTTT. It is translated as CASSFRGTEAFF.

The CDR3, as DNA: TGCAGCGTTAGTATCCGGGAGCAGTTCTTC. Protein sequence: CSVSIREQFF. This sequence joins TRBV29-1 and TRBJ2-1; D is unclear. The V end was cut by 5 bases, the J end by 10 bases, with 9 bases between. CDR3 length equals 10 residues. Looked up from germline, CDR1 is SQVTM and CDR2 is ANQGSEA.

V usage is TRBV11-2 and J usage is TRBJ2-7; weak D call: TRBD2 (6 bases). The CDR3 contains 15 residues. Germline assignment: CDR1 SGHAT and CDR2 FQNNGV. V was pared by 5 bases and J by 0 bases, with 14 bases between. The CDR3 DNA sequence: TGTGCCAGCAGCCGAGGGACTTTCATCTCCTACGAGCAGTACTTC. Translating it yields CASSRGTFISYEQYF.

The J gene is TRBJ1-4, the V gene TRBV5-1; D may be TRBD1 (5 bases). The CDR3 contains 12 residues. Trimming cost V 0 bases and J 15 bases, with 12 bases left between them. In germline, CDR1 is SGHRS, CDR2 YFSETQ. CDR3 region: CASSLAGVTLFF. For the CDR3, the DNA is TGCGCCAGCAGCTTGGCGGGGGTGACCTTGTTTTTT.

The chain uses TRBV5-4 and TRBJ2-7; D unclear. The CDR3 loop spans 15 amino acids. The germline V gene encodes CDR1 SGHNT and CDR2 YYREEE (reference sequence). V dropped 0 bases and J dropped 0 bases, with 10 bases sitting between them. The CDR3 spells CASSLGLPSSYEQYF. CDR3 DNA: TGTGCCAGCAGCTTGGGGCTGCCGAGCTCCTACGAGCAGTACTTC.

The gene calls are TRBV29-1 and TRBJ1-4, with D perhaps matching TRBD1 (5 bases). The germline gives CDR1 SQVTM, CDR2 ANQGSEA. V lost 0 bases, J lost 8 bases, and 13 bases lay in between. The CDR3 extends over 14 amino acids. CDR3 nucleotide sequence: TGCAGCGTTGAAGATCGCGGGGCTAGAGAAAAACTGTTTTTT. The encoded protein is CSVEDRGAREKLFF. The full variable domain, in which reference TRBV29-1 and TRBJ1-4 provide the parts outside the CDR3, is SAVISQKPSRDICQRGTSLTIQCQVDSQVTMMFWYRQQPGQSLTLIATANQGSEATYESGFVIDKFPISRPNLTFSTLTVSNMSPEDSSIYLCSVEDRGAREKLFFGSGTQLSVL.

This chain connects TRBV5-6 to TRBJ1-2, with 9 positions matching TRBD1. Germline loops: CDR1 SGHDT, CDR2 YYEEEE. V shed 0 bases and J 4 bases; nucleotides not matched to a gene: 4. The CDR3 loop spans 15 amino acids. This CDR3 is CASSLDTGQGYGYTF. The CDR3 coding sequence is TGTGCCAGCAGCTTGGATACGGGACAGGGCTATGGCTACACCTTC.

V is TRBV5-6 and J is TRBJ1-5; perhaps TRBD1 as D (5 bases). CDR1 and CDR2 from the germline V gene are SGHDT and YYEEEE. The ends were cut back, 4 bases at V and 11 bases at J, with 19 bases in the middle. The CDR3 sequence is 14 residues long. The DNA of the CDR3 is TGTGCCAGCAGCCGAAGGGATGGGGGATGGGCCCAGCATTTT. As protein: CASSRRDGGWAQHF.

V is TRBV18 and J is TRBJ2-5; D unresolved. Trimming removed 3 bases from V and 4 bases from J, with 9 bases in between. This CDR3 region has 13 residues. Germline lookup yields CDR1 KGHSH and CDR2 LQKENI. CDR3 sequence reads: CASSPIVPETQYF. DNA of the CDR3: TGTGCCAGCTCACCGATTGTACCAGAGACCCAGTACTTC.